This T cell receptor (beta chain) emerged from a study of CD8 T cells in ankylosing spondylitis (dated by TCRdb to 2017 to 2019). Background on the whole study: The study set out to find disease-linked TCR variants by profiling T cell receptor beta repertoires in ankylosing spondylitis patients and healthy donors. The full study cohort comprised some 27 ankylosing spondylitis patients and over a hundred healthy donors. Samples of peripheral blood were taken, and for ankylosing spondylitis patients, synovial fluid was collected as well.

What the work shows at the level of the full study, not this receptor alone: Blood from ankylosing spondylitis patients appeared to be characterized by a TCR beta motif made up of seven or eight highly homologous amino acid variants. Some motif variants were previously reported in synovial fluid and blood of reactive arthritis patients, suggesting common disease-initiation mechanisms. In peripheral blood, the disease-linked clones were found at relatively low frequencies and had a CD8+ phenotype. The disease-linked clones were reported as significantly enriched in matched synovial fluid samples from ankylosing spondylitis patients.

The junction carries 11 bases between V and J, which are trimmed by 1 base and 5 bases respectively. The CDR3 measures 14 amino acids from cysteine to phenylalanine. Only the CDR3 DNA stays, 42 bases, in frame from base 1. According to the germline V gene, CDR1 reads SGHTA and CDR2 reads FQGNSA. This clonotype was observed at least ten times. The specificity of this receptor is unknown. No much larger clonotype is one base removed from it; base qualities were not supplied. Reads for this sample came from an Illumina HiSeq 2500. Quantitative 5'-RACE with molecular barcodes was used to prepare TCR beta libraries. In the original analysis: To identify disease-linked TCR variants, a new computational method was used, one built on a probabilistic model of VDJ rearrangement. TCRdb applied fastp at Q25 and MiXCR to the public reads, then kept only in-frame beta chains. CDR3 protein duplicates are merged, each entry listing the most common genes and DNA. It is TCRdb's table, rather than the study itself, that gives the V and J calls and clone size. The sample contains some 140,000 distinct CDR3 sequences, roughly 8.8% of them found a single time. Approximately 7% of the sample belongs to the ten largest clones.

For each ankylosing spondylitis patient, the synovial fluid sample was matched to a blood sample from that same patient. Sequencing was done on a sample of synovial fluid, either unsorted or a sorted T cell fraction (not recorded which). This TCR was recovered from a male donor with ankylosing spondylitis. Recombination linked TRBV7-2 to TRBJ1-1; the D gene identity is not certain. The CDR3 sequence is CASSLERVLTEAFF. The sequenced DNA is TGTGCCAGCAGCTTAGAAAGGGTCTTGACTGAAGCTTTCTTT.